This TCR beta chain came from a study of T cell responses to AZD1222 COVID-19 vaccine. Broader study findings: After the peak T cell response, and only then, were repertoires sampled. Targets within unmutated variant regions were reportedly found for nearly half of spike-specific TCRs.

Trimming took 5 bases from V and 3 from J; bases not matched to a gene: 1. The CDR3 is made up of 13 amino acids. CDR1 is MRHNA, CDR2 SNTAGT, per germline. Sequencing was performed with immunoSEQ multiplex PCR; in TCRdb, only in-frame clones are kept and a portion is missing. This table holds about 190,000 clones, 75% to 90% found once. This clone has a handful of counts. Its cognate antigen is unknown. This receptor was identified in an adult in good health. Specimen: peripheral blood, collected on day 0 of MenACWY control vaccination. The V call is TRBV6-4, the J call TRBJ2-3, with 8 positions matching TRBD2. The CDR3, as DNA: TGTGCCAGCAGTAGACTAGCGACAGATACGCAGTATTTT. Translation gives CASSRLATDTQYF.